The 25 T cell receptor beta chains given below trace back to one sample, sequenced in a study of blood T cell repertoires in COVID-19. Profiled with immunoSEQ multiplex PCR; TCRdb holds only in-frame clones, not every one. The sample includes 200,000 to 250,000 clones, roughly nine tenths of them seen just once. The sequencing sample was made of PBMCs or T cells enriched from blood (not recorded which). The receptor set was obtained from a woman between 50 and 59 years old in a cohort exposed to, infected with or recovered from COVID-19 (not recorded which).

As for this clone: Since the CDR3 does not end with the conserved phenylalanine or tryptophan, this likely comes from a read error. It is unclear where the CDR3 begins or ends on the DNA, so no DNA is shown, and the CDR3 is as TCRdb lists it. CDR3: CASSEIGGRFLL. The chain combines TRBV6-1 with TRBJ1-6. Germline V gives CDR1 MNHNS, CDR2 SASEGT. Both ends counted, the CDR3 spans 12 residues.

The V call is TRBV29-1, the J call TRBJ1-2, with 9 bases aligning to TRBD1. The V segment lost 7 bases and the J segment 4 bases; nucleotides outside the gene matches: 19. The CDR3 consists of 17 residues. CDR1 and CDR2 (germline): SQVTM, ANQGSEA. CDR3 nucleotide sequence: TGCAGCGCCGGGCCCCTGGACAGGGGAGGCCAACCCTATGGCTACACCTTC. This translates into CSAGPLDRGGQPYGYTF.

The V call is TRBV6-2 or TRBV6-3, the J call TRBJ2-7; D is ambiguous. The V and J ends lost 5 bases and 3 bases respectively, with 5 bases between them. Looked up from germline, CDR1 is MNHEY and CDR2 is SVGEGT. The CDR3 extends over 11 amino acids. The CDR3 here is CASSDSYEQYF. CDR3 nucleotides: TGTGCCAGCAGTGATAGCTACGAGCAGTACTTC.

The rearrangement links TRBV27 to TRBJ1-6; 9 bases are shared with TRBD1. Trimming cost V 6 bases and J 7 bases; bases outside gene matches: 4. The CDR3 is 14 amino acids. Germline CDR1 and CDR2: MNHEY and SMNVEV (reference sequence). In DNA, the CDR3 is TGTGCCAGCAGACGGACAGGGGAAAATTCACCCCTCCACTTT. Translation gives CASRRTGENSPLHF.

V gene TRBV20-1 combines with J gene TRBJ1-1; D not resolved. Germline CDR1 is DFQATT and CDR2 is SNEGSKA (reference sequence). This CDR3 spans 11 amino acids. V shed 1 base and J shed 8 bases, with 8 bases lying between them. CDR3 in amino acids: CSARAPKEAFF. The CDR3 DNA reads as TGCAGTGCTAGAGCCCCCAAAGAAGCTTTCTTT.

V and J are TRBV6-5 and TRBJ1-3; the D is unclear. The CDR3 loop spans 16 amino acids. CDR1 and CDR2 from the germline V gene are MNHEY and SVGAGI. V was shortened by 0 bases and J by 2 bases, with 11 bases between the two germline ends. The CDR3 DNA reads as TGTGCCAGCAGTTACTCGATTTCCCAGACTGGAAACACCATATATTTT. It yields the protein CASSYSISQTGNTIYF.

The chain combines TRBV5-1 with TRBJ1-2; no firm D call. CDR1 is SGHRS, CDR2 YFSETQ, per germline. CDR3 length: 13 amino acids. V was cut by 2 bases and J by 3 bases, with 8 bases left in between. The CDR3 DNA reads TGCGCCAGCAGCTTCTATGGTGACTATGGCTACACCTTC. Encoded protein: CASSFYGDYGYTF.

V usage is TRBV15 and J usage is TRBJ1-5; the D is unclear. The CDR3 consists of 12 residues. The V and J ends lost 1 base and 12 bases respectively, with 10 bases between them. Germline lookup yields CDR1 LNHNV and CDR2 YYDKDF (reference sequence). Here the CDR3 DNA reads TGTGCCACCAGCAGAGTGCTGGGCCGCCAGCATTTT. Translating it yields CATSRVLGRQHF. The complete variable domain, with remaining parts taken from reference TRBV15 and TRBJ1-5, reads DAMVIQNPRYQVTQFGKPVTLSCSQTLNHNVMYWYQQKSSQAPKLLFHYYDKDFNNEADTPDNFQSRRPNTSFCFLDIRSPGLGDTAMYLCATSRVLGRQHFGDGTRLSIL.

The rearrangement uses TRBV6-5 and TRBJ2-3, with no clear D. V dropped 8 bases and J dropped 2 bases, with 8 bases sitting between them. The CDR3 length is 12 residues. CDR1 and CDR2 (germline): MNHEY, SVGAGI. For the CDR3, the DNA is TGTGCCAGCTACAGCTACACAGATACGCAGTATTTT. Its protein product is CASYSYTDTQYF.

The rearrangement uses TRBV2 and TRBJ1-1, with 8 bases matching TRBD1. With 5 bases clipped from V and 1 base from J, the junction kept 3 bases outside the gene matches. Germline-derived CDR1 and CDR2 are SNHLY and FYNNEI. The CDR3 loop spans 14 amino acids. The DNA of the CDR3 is TGTGCCAGCAGTTTCGACAGGGGGAACACTGAAGCTTTCTTT. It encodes CASSFDRGNTEAFF.

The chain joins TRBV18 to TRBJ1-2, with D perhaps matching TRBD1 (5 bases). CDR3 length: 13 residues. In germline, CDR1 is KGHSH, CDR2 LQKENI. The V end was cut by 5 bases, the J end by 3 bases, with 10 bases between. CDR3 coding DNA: TGTGCCAGCTCAAAGGACACGTACTATGGCTACACCTTC. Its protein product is CASSKDTYYGYTF.

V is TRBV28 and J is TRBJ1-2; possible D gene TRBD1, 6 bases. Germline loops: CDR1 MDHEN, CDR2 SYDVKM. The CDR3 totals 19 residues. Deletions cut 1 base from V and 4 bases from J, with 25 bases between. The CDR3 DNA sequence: TGTGCCAGCAGTTTATACCCCCAAAGGTGGGACACCGAATTCTATGGCTACACCTTC. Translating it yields CASSLYPQRWDTEFYGYTF.

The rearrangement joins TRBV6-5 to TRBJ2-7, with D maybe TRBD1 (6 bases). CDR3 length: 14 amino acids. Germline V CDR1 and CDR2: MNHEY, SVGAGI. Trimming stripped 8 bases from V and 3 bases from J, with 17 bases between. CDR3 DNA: TGTGCCAGCCTACAGGGTTTCCGTCTCTACGAGCAGTACTTC. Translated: CASLQGFRLYEQYF.

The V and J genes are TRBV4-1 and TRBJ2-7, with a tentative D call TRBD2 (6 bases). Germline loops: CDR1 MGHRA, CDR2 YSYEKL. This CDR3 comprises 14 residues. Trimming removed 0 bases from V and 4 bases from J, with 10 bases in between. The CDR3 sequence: CASSQDLGGYEQYF. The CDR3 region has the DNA TGCGCCAGCAGCCAAGATCTCGGGGGTTACGAGCAGTACTTC.

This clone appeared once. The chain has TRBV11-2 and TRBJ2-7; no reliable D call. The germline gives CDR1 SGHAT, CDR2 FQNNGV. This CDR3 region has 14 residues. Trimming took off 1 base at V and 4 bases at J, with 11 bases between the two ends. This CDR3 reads CASSLVSPTYEQYF. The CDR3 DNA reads TGTGCCAGCAGCTTAGTGAGTCCCACTTACGAGCAGTACTTC. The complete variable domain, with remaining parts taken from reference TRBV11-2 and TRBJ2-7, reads EAGVAQSPRYKIIEKRQSVAFWCNPISGHATLYWYQQILGQGPKLLIQFQNNGVVDDSQLPKDRFSAERLKGVDSTLKIQPAKLEDSAVYLCASSLVSPTYEQYFGPGTRLTVT.

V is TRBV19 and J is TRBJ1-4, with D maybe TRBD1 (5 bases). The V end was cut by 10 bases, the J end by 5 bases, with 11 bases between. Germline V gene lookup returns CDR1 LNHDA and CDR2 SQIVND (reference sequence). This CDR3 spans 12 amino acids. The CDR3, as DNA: TGTGCCACTAACGACAGAAATGAAAAACTGTTTTTT. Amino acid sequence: CATNDRNEKLFF.

Here the CDR3 DNA reads TGTGCCAGTAAATCGGGACAGACCTACAATGAGCAGTTCTTC. Its protein is CASKSGQTYNEQFF. The chain uses TRBV19 and TRBJ2-1; TRBD1 matches 7 bases. Trimming removed 7 bases from V and 2 bases from J; junction bases left unmatched: 5. The V gene's germline CDR1 is LNHDA and CDR2 SQIVND (reference sequence). This CDR3 region has 14 residues. Looking up the rest from reference TRBV19 and TRBJ2-1 gives the full variable domain: DGGITQSPKYLFRKEGQNVTLSCEQNLNHDAMYWYRQDPGQGLRLIYYSQIVNDFQKGDIAEGYSVSREKKESFPLTVTSAQKNPTAFYLCASKSGQTYNEQFFGPGTRLTVL.

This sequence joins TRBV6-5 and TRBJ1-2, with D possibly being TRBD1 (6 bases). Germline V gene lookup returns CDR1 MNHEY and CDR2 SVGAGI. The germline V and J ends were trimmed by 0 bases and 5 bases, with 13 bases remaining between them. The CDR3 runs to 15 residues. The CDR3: CASSYSNRVEYGYTF. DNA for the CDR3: TGTGCCAGCAGTTACTCGAACAGGGTGGAGTATGGCTACACCTTC.

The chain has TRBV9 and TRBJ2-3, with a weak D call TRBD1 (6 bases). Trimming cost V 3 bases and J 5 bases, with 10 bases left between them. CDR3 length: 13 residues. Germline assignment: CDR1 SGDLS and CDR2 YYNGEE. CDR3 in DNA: TGTGCCAGCAGCGGGCAGGGGATAGATACGCAGTATTTT. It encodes CASSGQGIDTQYF. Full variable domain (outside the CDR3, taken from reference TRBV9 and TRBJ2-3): DSGVTQTPKHLITATGQRVTLRCSPRSGDLSVYWYQQSLDQGLQFLIQYYNGEERAKGNILERFSAQQFPDLHSELNLSSLELGDSALYFCASSGQGIDTQYFGPGTRLTVL.

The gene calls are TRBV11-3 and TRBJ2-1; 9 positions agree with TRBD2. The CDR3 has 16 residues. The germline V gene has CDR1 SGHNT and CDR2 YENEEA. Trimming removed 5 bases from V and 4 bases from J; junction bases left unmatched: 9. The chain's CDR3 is CASSPRGLAGYNEQFF. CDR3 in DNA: TGTGCCAGCAGCCCCCGGGGCCTAGCGGGGTACAATGAGCAGTTCTTC.

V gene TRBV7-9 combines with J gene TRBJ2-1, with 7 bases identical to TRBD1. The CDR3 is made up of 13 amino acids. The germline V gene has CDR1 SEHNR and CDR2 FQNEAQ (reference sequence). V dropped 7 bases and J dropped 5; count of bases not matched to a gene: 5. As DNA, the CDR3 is TGTGCCAGCACCTTGGGACAGAACAATGAGCAGTTCTTC. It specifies CASTLGQNNEQFF.

In nucleotides, the CDR3 is TGTGCCAGCAGCTTAGAAGGGGGTCTGGACTATGGCTACACCTTC. Translating it yields CASSLEGGLDYGYTF. This chain joins TRBV11-2 and TRBJ1-2, with D perhaps TRBD1 (6 bases). Looked up from germline, CDR1 is SGHAT and CDR2 is FQNNGV. This CDR3 comprises 15 residues. Trimming cost V 0 bases and J 3 bases, with 11 bases left between them.

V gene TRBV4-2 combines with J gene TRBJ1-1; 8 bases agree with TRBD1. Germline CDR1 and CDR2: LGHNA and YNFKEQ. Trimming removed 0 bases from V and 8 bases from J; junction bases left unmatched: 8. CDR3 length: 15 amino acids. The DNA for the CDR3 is TGTGCCAGCAGCCAAGATGGCGGACAGGGATCCGAAGCTTTCTTT. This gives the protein CASSQDGGQGSEAFF.

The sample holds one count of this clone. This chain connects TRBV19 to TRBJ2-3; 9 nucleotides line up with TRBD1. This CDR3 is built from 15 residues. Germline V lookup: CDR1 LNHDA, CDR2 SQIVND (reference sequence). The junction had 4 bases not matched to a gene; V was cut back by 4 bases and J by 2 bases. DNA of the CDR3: TGTGCCAGTAGTAGGGGACAGGGCATCACAGATACGCAGTATTTT. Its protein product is CASSRGQGITDTQYF.

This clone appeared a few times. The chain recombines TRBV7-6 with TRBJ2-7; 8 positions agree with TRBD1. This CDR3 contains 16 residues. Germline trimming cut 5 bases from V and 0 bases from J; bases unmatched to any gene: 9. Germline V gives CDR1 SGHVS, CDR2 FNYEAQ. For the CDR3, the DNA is TGTGCCAGCAGCCCAGGGACAGGTGAGAGCTCCTACGAGCAGTACTTC. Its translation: CASSPGTGESSYEQYF.